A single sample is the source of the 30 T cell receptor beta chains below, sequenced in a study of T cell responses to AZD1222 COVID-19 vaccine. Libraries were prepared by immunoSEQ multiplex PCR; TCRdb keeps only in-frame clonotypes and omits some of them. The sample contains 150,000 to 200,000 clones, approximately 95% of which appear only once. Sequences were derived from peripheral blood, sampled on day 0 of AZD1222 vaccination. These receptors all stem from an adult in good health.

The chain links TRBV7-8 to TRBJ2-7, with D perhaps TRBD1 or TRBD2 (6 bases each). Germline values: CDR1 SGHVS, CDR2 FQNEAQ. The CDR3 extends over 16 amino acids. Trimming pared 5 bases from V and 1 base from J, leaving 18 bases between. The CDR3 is CASSLEGGSLSYEQYF. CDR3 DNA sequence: TGTGCCAGCAGCCTCGAGGGGGGCAGCTTATCCTACGAGCAGTACTTC.

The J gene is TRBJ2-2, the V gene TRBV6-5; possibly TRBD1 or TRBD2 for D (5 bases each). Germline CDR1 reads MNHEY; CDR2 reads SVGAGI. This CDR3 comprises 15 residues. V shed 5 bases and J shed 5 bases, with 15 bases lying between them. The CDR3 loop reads CASSLGDVETGELFF. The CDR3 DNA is TGTGCCAGCAGTCTGGGGGACGTAGAAACCGGGGAGCTGTTTTTT.

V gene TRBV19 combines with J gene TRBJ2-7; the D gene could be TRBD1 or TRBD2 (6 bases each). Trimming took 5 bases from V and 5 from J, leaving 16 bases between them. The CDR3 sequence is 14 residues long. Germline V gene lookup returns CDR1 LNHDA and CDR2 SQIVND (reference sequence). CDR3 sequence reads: CASSSSGGRDEQYF. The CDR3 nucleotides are TGTGCCAGTAGTTCCTCCGGGGGCAGGGACGAGCAGTACTTC.

For the CDR3, the DNA is TGTGCCAGCAGCTTAGATATAGGGGAGAATCAGCCCCAGCATTTT. As protein: CASSLDIGENQPQHF. The V and J genes are TRBV7-6 and TRBJ1-5, with D maybe TRBD1 (5 bases). The V gene lost 1 base and the J gene lost 4 bases, with 11 bases spanning the gap. This CDR3 is 15 amino acids long. Germline V gene data show CDR1 as SGHVS and CDR2 as FNYEAQ.

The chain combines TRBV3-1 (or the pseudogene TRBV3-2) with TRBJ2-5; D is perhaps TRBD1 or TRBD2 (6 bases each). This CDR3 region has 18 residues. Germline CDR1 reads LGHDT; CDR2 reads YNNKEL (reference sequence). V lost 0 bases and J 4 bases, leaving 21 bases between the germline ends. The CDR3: CASSQDFLGGPLLETQYF. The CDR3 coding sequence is TGTGCCAGCAGCCAAGATTTCCTCGGGGGCCCTTTGCTAGAGACCCAGTACTTC.

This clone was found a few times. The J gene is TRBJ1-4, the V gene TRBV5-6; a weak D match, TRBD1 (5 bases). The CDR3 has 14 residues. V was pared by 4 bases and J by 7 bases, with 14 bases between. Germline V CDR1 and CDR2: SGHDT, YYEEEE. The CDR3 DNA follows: TGTGCCAGCAGCGGATCAGGGATTCGTGAAAAACTGTTTTTT. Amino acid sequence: CASSGSGIREKLFF.

CDR3 DNA: TGTGCCAGCAGTGAATATTCTACGAGAGGGAATTTAGACGAGCAGTACTTC. Its protein product is CASSEYSTRGNLDEQYF. The chain is built from TRBV25-1 and TRBJ2-7; a weak D match, TRBD2 (5 bases). Trimming shortened V by 0 bases and J by 5 bases, and 20 bases separated the two germline ends. Germline CDR1 is MGHDK and CDR2 is SYGVNS. This CDR3 is built from 17 residues.

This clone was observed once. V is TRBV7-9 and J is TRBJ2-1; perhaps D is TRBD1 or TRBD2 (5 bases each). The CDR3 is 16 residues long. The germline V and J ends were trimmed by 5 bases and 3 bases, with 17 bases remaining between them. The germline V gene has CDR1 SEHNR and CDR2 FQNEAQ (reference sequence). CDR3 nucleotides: TGTGCCAGCAGCCGACTCCGGGACGGTCTCTACAATGAGCAGTTCTTC. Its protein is CASSRLRDGLYNEQFF.

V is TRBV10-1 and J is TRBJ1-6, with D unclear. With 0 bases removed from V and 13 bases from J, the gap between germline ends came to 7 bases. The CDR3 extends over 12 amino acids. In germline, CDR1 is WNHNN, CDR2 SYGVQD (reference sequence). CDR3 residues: CASSESTGPLHF. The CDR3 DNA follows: TGCGCCAGCAGTGAGTCTACCGGCCCCCTCCACTTT.

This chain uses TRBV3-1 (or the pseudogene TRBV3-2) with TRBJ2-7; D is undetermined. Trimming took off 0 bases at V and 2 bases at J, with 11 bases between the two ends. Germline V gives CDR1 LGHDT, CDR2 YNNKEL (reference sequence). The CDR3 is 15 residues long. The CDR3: CASSQEPWKAYEQYF. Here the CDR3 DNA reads TGTGCCAGCAGCCAAGAGCCGTGGAAGGCCTACGAGCAGTACTTC.

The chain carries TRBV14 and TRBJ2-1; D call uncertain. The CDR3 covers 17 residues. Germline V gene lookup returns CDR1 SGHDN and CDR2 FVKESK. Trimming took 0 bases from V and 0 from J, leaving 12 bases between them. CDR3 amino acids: CASSQDWALSSYNEQFF. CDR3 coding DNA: TGTGCCAGCAGCCAAGATTGGGCCCTTAGCTCCTACAATGAGCAGTTCTTC.

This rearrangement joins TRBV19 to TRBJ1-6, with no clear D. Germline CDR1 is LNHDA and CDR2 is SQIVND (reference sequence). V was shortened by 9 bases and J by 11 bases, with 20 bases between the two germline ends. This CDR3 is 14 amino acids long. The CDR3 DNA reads TGTGCCAGCTCGATAAAGGGTGAACTGACACCCCTCCACTTT. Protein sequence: CASSIKGELTPLHF.

This chain's CDR3 is CASSLDRPFANEQFF. The CDR3 coding sequence is TGTGCCAGCAGTCTAGACAGACCCTTCGCCAATGAGCAGTTCTTC. The chain links TRBV27 to TRBJ2-1, with a tentative D call TRBD1 (5 bases). This CDR3 is 15 amino acids long. V lost 5 bases and J lost 6, with 17 bases in between. Germline CDR1 MNHEY, CDR2 SMNVEV (reference sequence).

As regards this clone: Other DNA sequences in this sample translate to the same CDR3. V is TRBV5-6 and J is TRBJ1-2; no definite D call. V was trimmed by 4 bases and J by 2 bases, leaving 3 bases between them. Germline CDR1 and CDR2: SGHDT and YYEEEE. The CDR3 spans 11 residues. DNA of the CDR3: TGTGCCAGCAGCCTGAACTATGGCTACACCTTC. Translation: CASSLNYGYTF.

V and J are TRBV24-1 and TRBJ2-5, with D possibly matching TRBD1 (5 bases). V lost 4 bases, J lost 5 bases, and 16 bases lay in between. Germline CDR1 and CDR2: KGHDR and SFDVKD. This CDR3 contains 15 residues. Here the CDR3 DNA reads TGTGCCACCAGTGAGGGCCGTCAGGGATGGGAGACCCAGTACTTC. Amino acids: CATSEGRQGWETQYF.

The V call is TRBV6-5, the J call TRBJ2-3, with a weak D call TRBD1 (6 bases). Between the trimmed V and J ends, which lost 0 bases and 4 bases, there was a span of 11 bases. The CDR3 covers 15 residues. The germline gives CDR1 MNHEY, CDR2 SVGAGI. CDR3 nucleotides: TGTGCCAGCAGTTACTCCCAGGGGCGCGCAGATACGCAGTATTTT. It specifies CASSYSQGRADTQYF.

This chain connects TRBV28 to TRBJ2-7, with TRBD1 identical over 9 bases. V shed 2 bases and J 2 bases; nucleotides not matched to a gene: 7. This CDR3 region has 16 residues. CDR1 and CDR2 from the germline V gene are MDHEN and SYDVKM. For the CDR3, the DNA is TGTGCCAGCAGTTTAACAGGGGGCGCGAGGGCCTACGAGCAGTACTTC. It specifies CASSLTGGARAYEQYF.

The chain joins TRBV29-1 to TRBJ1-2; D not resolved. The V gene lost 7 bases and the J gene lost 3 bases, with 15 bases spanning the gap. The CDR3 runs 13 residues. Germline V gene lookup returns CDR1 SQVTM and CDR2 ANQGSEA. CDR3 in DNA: TGCAGCGCCCCTCTCGGGTCCGACTATGGCTACACCTTC. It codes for CSAPLGSDYGYTF.

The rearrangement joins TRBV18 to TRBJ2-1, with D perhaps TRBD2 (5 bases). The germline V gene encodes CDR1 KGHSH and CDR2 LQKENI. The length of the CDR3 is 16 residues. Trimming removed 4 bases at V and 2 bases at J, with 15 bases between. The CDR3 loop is CASSRRSAGAYNEQFF. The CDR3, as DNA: TGTGCCAGCTCACGTCGGAGCGCGGGTGCCTACAATGAGCAGTTCTTC.

The CDR3 sequence: CASSRVGLAEETQYF. Here the CDR3 DNA reads TGTGCCAGCAGCAGAGTTGGACTAGCAGAAGAGACCCAGTACTTC. This rearrangement joins TRBV5-6 to TRBJ2-5; 8 bases map to TRBD2. The CDR3 totals 15 residues. Trimming at V came to 4 bases and at J to 3 bases, leaving 8 bases not matched to a gene. CDR1 is SGHDT, CDR2 YYEEEE, per germline.

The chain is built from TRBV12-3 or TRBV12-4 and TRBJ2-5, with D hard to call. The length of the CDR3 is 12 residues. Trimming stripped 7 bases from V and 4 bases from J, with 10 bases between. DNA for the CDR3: TGTGCCAGCACCGAGACCGTAGAGACCCAGTACTTC. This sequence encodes CASTETVETQYF.

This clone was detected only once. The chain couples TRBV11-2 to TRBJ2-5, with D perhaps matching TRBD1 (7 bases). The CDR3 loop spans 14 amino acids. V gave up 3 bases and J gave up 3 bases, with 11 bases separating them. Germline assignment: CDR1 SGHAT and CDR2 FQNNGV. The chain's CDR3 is CASSLGRGEETQYF. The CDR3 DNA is TGTGCCAGCAGCTTGGGCAGGGGGGAAGAGACCCAGTACTTC.

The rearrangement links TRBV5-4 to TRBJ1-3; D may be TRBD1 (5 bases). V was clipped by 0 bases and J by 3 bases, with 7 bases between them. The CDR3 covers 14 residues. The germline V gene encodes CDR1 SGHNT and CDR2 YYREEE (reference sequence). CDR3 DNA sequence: TGTGCCAGCAGCTTGGCGGGGGTTGGAAACACCATATATTTT. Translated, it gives CASSLAGVGNTIYF. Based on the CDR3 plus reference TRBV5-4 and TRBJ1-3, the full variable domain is ETGVTQSPTHLIKTRGQQVTLRCSSQSGHNTVSWYQQALGQGPQFIFQYYREEENGRGNFPPRFSGLQFPNYSSELNVNALELDDSALYLCASSLAGVGNTIYFGEGSWLTVV.

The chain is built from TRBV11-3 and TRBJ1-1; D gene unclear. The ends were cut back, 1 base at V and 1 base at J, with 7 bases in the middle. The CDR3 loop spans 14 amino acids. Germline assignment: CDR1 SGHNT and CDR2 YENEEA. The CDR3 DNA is TGTGCCAGCAGCTTAGGGCCCGGGAACACTGAAGCTTTCTTT. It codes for CASSLGPGNTEAFF.

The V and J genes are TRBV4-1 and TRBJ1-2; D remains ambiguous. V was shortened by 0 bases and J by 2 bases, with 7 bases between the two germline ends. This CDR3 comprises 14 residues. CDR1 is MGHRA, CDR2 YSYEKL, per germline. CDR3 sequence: CASSQDGENYGYTF. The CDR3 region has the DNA TGCGCCAGCAGCCAAGATGGGGAAAACTATGGCTACACCTTC.

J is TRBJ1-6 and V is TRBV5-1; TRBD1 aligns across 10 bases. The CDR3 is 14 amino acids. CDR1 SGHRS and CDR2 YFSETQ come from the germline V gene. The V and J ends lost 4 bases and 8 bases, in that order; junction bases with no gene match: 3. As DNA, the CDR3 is TGCGCCAGCAGCCGGGACAGGGGTTATTCACCCCTCCACTTT. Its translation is CASSRDRGYSPLHF. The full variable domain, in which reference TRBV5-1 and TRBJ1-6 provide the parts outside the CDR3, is KAGVTQTPRYLIKTRGQQVTLSCSPISGHRSVSWYQQTPGQGLQFLFEYFSETQRNKGNFPGRFSGRQFSNSRSEMNVSTLELGDSALYLCASSRDRGYSPLHFGNGTRLTVT.

CDR3 in amino acids: CASSQGGGVTEAFF. The DNA of the CDR3 is TGTGCCAGCAGCCAGGGCGGGGGGGTTACTGAAGCTTTCTTT. The chain has TRBV3-1 (or the pseudogene TRBV3-2) and TRBJ1-1; tentatively, D is TRBD1 (5 bases). Germline values: CDR1 LGHDT, CDR2 YNNKEL (reference sequence). V was cut by 3 bases and J by 5 bases, with 13 bases left in between. The CDR3 loop spans 14 amino acids.

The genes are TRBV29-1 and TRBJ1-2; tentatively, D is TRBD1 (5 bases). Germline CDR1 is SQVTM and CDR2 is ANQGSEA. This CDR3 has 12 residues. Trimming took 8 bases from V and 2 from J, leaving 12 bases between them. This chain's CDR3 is CSLGEGNYGYTF. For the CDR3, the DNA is TGCAGCTTGGGGGAAGGGAACTATGGCTACACCTTC. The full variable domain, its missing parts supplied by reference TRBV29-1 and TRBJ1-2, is SAVISQKPSRDICQRGTSLTIQCQVDSQVTMMFWYRQQPGQSLTLIATANQGSEATYESGFVIDKFPISRPNLTFSTLTVSNMSPEDSSIYLCSLGEGNYGYTFGSGTRLTVV.

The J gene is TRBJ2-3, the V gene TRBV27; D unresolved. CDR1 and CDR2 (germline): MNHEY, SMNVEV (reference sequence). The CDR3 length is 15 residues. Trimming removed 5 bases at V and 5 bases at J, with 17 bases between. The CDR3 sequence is CASSQDLQWEDTQYF. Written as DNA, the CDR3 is TGTGCCAGCAGTCAGGACCTACAATGGGAAGATACGCAGTATTTT.

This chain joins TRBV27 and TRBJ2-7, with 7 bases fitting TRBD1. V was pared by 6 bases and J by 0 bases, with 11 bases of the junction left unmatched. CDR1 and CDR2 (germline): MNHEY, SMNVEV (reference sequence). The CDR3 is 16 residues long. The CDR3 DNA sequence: TGTGCCAGCAGCCAGACTACAGGGGTATCCTCCTACGAGCAGTACTTC. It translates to CASSQTTGVSSYEQYF.